This is a list of T cell receptor beta chains from one sample in a study of CDR3 diversity in severe acne. TCRdb processed the PCR reads anew with MiXCR; each CDR3 protein has one entry. The table includes tens of thousands of distinct CDR3 sequences, under 60% detected once. Sequenced material: blood. The receptors here all came from a male donor in good health, without acne. CDR3s include the opening cysteine and the closing phenylalanine or tryptophan. A D gene is named only where the DNA matches it firmly. Clone size appears in some rows only: once, few, many, or a class for an expanded clone.

j_gene: TRBJ2-1; v_gene: TRBV4-1; d_gene: TRBD1; abundance: many; CDR3nt: TGCGCCAGCAGCCAGAGGGGGCGTGCTAGCTCCTACAATGAGCAGTTCTTC; CDR3aa: CASSQRGRASSYNEQFF
j_gene: TRBJ2-2; v_gene: TRBV5-5; d_gene: TRBD2; abundance: many; CDR3nt: TGTGCCAGCAGCAGGACTAGCGGGAACACCGGGGAGCTGTTTTTT; CDR3aa: CASSRTSGNTGELFF
j_gene: TRBJ2-3; v_gene: TRBV7-2; d_gene: TRBD2; abundance: -; CDR3nt: TGTGCCAGCAGCAATAGCGGGAGGGCGAATACGCAGTATTTT; CDR3aa: CASSNSGRANTQYF
j_gene: TRBJ2-2; v_gene: TRBV30; d_gene: -; abundance: many; CDR3nt: TGTGCCTGGAGTTGGAGAGAGAACACCGGGGAGCTGTTTTTT; CDR3aa: CAWSWRENTGELFF
j_gene: TRBJ1-5; v_gene: TRBV5-1; d_gene: -; abundance: few; CDR3nt: TGCGCCAGCAGTGGGGAGTATGAGCATTTT; CDR3aa: CASSGEYEHF
j_gene: TRBJ2-5; v_gene: TRBV7-8; d_gene: TRBD1; abundance: -; CDR3nt: TGTGCCAGCAGCGGGACAGCGACTCAGCCCCAGTACTTC; CDR3aa: CASSGTATQPQYF
j_gene: TRBJ2-1; v_gene: TRBV5-1; d_gene: -; abundance: -; CDR3nt: TGCGCCAGCAGCTTGCCAGGGGATTACAATGAGCAGTTCTTC; CDR3aa: CASSLPGDYNEQFF
j_gene: TRBJ1-1; v_gene: TRBV11-2; d_gene: -; abundance: -; CDR3nt: TGTGCCAGCAGCTTAGGGGTACGGTGGGGAAACACTGAAGCCTTCTTT; CDR3aa: CASSLGVRWGNTEAFF
j_gene: TRBJ2-3; v_gene: TRBV6-2/TRBV6-3; d_gene: TRBD2; abundance: few; CDR3nt: TGTGCCAGCAGGGTAGGGAGGGAGTACGAGCAGTATTTT; CDR3aa: CASRVGREYEQYF
j_gene: TRBJ1-2; v_gene: TRBV29-1; d_gene: TRBD1; abundance: -; CDR3nt: TGCAGCGTTGTTAAACGAGGGACAGGGAGCTATGGCTACACCTTC; CDR3aa: CSVVKRGTGSYGYTF
j_gene: TRBJ1-1; v_gene: TRBV5-1; d_gene: -; abundance: once; CDR3nt: TGCGCCAGCAGCTTTAGGTCGGACAAAGCTTTCTTT; CDR3aa: CASSFRSDKAFF
j_gene: TRBJ2-7; v_gene: TRBV11-2; d_gene: TRBD2; abundance: many; CDR3nt: TGTGCCAGCAGCATATTAGCGGGAGGGGTTTACGAGCAGTACTTC; CDR3aa: CASSILAGGVYEQYF
j_gene: TRBJ1-4; v_gene: TRBV20-1; d_gene: -; abundance: -; CDR3nt: TGCAGTGCTAGAAGGGGCCCAACTAATGAAAAACTGTTTTTT; CDR3aa: CSARRGPTNEKLFF
j_gene: TRBJ1-1; v_gene: TRBV7-2; d_gene: -; abundance: few; CDR3nt: TGTGCCAGCAGACGGACGGAGATAAACACTGAAGCTTTCTTT; CDR3aa: CASRRTEINTEAFF
j_gene: TRBJ1-2; v_gene: TRBV5-1; d_gene: TRBD1; abundance: -; CDR3nt: TGCGCCAGCAGCTTCCCCGACAGGGGCGGTGGCTACACCTTC; CDR3aa: CASSFPDRGGGYTF
j_gene: TRBJ2-2; v_gene: TRBV7-8; d_gene: -; abundance: -; CDR3nt: TGTGCCAGCAGCCCCCGACAGGCTTCTTCCGACGAGCTGTTTTTT; CDR3aa: CASSPRQASSDELFF
j_gene: TRBJ2-7; v_gene: TRBV7-9; d_gene: TRBD1; abundance: -; CDR3nt: TGTGCCAGCAGCCAGCCAGGGGGCGGGTCGGACGAGCAGTACTTC; CDR3aa: CASSQPGGGSDEQYF
j_gene: TRBJ2-1; v_gene: TRBV12-3/TRBV12-4; d_gene: TRBD2; abundance: many; CDR3nt: TGTGCCAGCAGTTTCTGGGCTAGCGGGAGCTCCGTACAGTTCTTC; CDR3aa: CASSFWASGSSVQFF
j_gene: TRBJ1-2; v_gene: TRBV19; d_gene: -; abundance: many; CDR3nt: TGTGCCAGTAGTATAGTGGGGAGAGAAGCTAACTATGGCTACACCTTC; CDR3aa: CASSIVGREANYGYTF
j_gene: TRBJ1-2; v_gene: TRBV7-2; d_gene: -; abundance: few; CDR3nt: TGTGCCAGCAGCTTAACTCTAAACTATGGCTACACCTTC; CDR3aa: CASSLTLNYGYTF
j_gene: TRBJ2-3; v_gene: TRBV7-6; d_gene: -; abundance: -; CDR3nt: TGTGCCAGCAGCTTGACAGGTTCTAGCACAGATACGCAGTATTTT; CDR3aa: CASSLTGSSTDTQYF
j_gene: TRBJ2-5; v_gene: TRBV7-7; d_gene: TRBD1; abundance: medium-sized; CDR3nt: TGTGCTAGCAGCTTATCTCAGGGGGAAGAGACCCAGTACTTC; CDR3aa: CASSLSQGEETQYF
j_gene: TRBJ2-7; v_gene: TRBV5-6; d_gene: -; abundance: -; CDR3nt: TGTGCCAGCAGCTTGGCATCGACAGCTAACTACGAGCAGTACTTC; CDR3aa: CASSLASTANYEQYF
j_gene: TRBJ2-1; v_gene: TRBV9; d_gene: TRBD2; abundance: -; CDR3nt: TGTGCCAGCAGCGTAGCCGGGACTAGCAATGAGCAGTTCTTC; CDR3aa: CASSVAGTSNEQFF
j_gene: TRBJ1-5; v_gene: TRBV19; d_gene: TRBD1; abundance: many; CDR3nt: TGTGCCAGTAAGTCGAGGACAGGCGGTTATAGCAATCAGCCCCAGCATTTT; CDR3aa: CASKSRTGGYSNQPQHF
j_gene: TRBJ2-7; v_gene: TRBV19; d_gene: -; abundance: -; CDR3nt: TGTGCCAGTAGTATGTTCCGGGACACCTTTTACGAGCAGTACTTC; CDR3aa: CASSMFRDTFYEQYF
j_gene: TRBJ1-1; v_gene: TRBV6-4; d_gene: TRBD1; abundance: -; CDR3nt: TGTGCCAGCAGTGGGACAGGGGTAAACACTGAAGCTTTCTTT; CDR3aa: CASSGTGVNTEAFF
j_gene: TRBJ2-7; v_gene: TRBV5-1; d_gene: -; abundance: few; CDR3nt: TGCGCCAGCACTCTCGGGACGCCGACCTACGAGCAGTACTTC; CDR3aa: CASTLGTPTYEQYF
j_gene: TRBJ2-2; v_gene: TRBV29-1; d_gene: TRBD1; abundance: few; CDR3nt: TGCAGCGTCGGACAGGACTTGAACACCGGGGAGCTGTTTTTT; CDR3aa: CSVGQDLNTGELFF
j_gene: TRBJ2-5; v_gene: TRBV30; d_gene: -; abundance: few; CDR3nt: TGTGCCTGGAGTGTAAAGCTAGCTGGGGTAGAGACCCAGTACTTC; CDR3aa: CAWSVKLAGVETQYF
j_gene: TRBJ2-7; v_gene: TRBV6-2/TRBV6-3; d_gene: -; abundance: -; CDR3nt: TGTGCCAGTGGGGTAGCGGAGGGGTACGAGCAGTACTTC; CDR3aa: CASGVAEGYEQYF
j_gene: TRBJ2-5; v_gene: TRBV2; d_gene: -; abundance: -; CDR3nt: TGTGCCAGCACCAGGCTAGGGGGGCAAGAGACCCAGTACTTC; CDR3aa: CASTRLGGQETQYF
j_gene: TRBJ1-1; v_gene: TRBV6-4; d_gene: -; abundance: many; CDR3nt: TGTGCCAGCAGCGACCGAGACTCGAACACTGAAGCTTTCTTT; CDR3aa: CASSDRDSNTEAFF
j_gene: TRBJ2-3; v_gene: TRBV20-1; d_gene: TRBD2; abundance: -; CDR3nt: TGCAGTGCTGGGAGCGGGAGGCGAGATACGCAGTATTTT; CDR3aa: CSAGSGRRDTQYF
j_gene: TRBJ2-2; v_gene: TRBV20-1; d_gene: TRBD2; abundance: -; CDR3nt: TGCAGTGCTAGCCCCGGACTAGCGGGAGAAGCCGGGGAGCTGTTTTTT; CDR3aa: CSASPGLAGEAGELFF
j_gene: TRBJ1-2; v_gene: TRBV5-4; d_gene: -; abundance: -; CDR3nt: TGTGCCAGCAGCTATGGGGACACCTTC; CDR3aa: CASSYGDTF
j_gene: TRBJ2-7; v_gene: TRBV25-1; d_gene: -; abundance: few; CDR3nt: TGTGCCAGCAGTGACTTCCGGGAGTTAACCTACGAGCAGTACTTC; CDR3aa: CASSDFRELTYEQYF
j_gene: TRBJ1-1; v_gene: TRBV28; d_gene: TRBD1; abundance: -; CDR3nt: TGTGCCAGCAGTCAAGGACAGGGGATCAACACTGAAGCTTTCTTT; CDR3aa: CASSQGQGINTEAFF
j_gene: TRBJ1-1; v_gene: TRBV29-1; d_gene: -; abundance: -; CDR3nt: TGCAGCTCCCTGGTGAACACTGAAGCTTTCTTT; CDR3aa: CSSLVNTEAFF
j_gene: TRBJ1-2; v_gene: TRBV12-3/TRBV12-4; d_gene: -; abundance: many; CDR3nt: TGTGCCAGCACCCTACAAGGGAATGGCTACACCTTC; CDR3aa: CASTLQGNGYTF
j_gene: TRBJ2-1; v_gene: TRBV20-1; d_gene: -; abundance: once; CDR3nt: TGCAGTGCGACCGGGACAAATGAGCAGTTCTTC; CDR3aa: CSATGTNEQFF
j_gene: TRBJ2-1; v_gene: TRBV5-1; d_gene: TRBD2; abundance: -; CDR3nt: TGCGCCAGCAGCTTGGCCACTAGCGGGGGGGCCGGCACAGATACGCAGTTCTTC; CDR3aa: CASSLATSGGAGTDTQFF
j_gene: TRBJ1-1; v_gene: TRBV27; d_gene: -; abundance: many; CDR3nt: TGTGCCAGCAGTTCTTTGACAGTGAACACTGAAGCTTTCTTT; CDR3aa: CASSSLTVNTEAFF
j_gene: TRBJ2-1; v_gene: TRBV24-1; d_gene: TRBD2; abundance: -; CDR3nt: TGTGCCACCAAAAGGGAGGGGCTTGGTGAGCAGTTCTTC; CDR3aa: CATKREGLGEQFF
j_gene: TRBJ2-1; v_gene: TRBV12-3/TRBV12-4; d_gene: TRBD2; abundance: many; CDR3nt: TGTGCCAGCAGCAGTGCTAGCGGGAGCTTTTACAATGAGCAGTTCTTC; CDR3aa: CASSSASGSFYNEQFF
j_gene: TRBJ2-5; v_gene: TRBV7-9; d_gene: TRBD1; abundance: -; CDR3nt: TGTGCCAGCGGATTGACAGGGGAAGAGACCCAGTACTTC; CDR3aa: CASGLTGEETQYF
j_gene: TRBJ2-5; v_gene: TRBV5-8; d_gene: -; abundance: medium-sized; CDR3nt: TGTGCCAGCAGCCCAGGGGGGTCCGGAGAGACCCAGTACTTC; CDR3aa: CASSPGGSGETQYF
j_gene: TRBJ1-5; v_gene: TRBV7-8; d_gene: -; abundance: -; CDR3nt: TGTGCCAGCACCCTAAACCAGGGCGAGGGCAATGAGCATTTT; CDR3aa: CASTLNQGEGNEHF
j_gene: TRBJ1-2; v_gene: TRBV2; d_gene: TRBD1; abundance: -; CDR3nt: TGTGCCATCCGGACAGGGCTAAATCATGGCTACACCTTC; CDR3aa: CAIRTGLNHGYTF
j_gene: TRBJ1-5; v_gene: TRBV9; d_gene: -; abundance: -; CDR3nt: TGTGCCAGCAGCGTAGGACCCTCGGGGCAGCCCCAGCATTTT; CDR3aa: CASSVGPSGQPQHF
j_gene: TRBJ2-7; v_gene: TRBV19; d_gene: TRBD2; abundance: many; CDR3nt: TGTGCCAGTAGTTCTGGGGGGGGTTCCTACGAGCAGTACTTC; CDR3aa: CASSSGGGSYEQYF
j_gene: TRBJ2-1; v_gene: TRBV7-3; d_gene: TRBD2; abundance: -; CDR3nt: TGTGCCAGCAGCCTTAGCGGGGGGGCCACTGAGCAGTTCTTC; CDR3aa: CASSLSGGATEQFF